This passage covers 7 T cell receptor beta chains from one sample sequenced in a study of T cells in Graves' hyperthyroidism and ophthalmopathy. Amplified regions were TCR beta CDR3 sequences from RNA transcripts. The HTBI set primed first-round TCR CDR3 RT-PCR. TCRdb used MiXCR to reprocess the multiplex PCR reads, holding one entry per CDR3 protein. This sample has about 720,000 distinct CDR3 sequences, with around 19% found just once. The sample comprised blood. The receptor source for this set is a woman in her 50s with Graves' hyperthyroidism that later progressed to Graves' ophthalmopathy.

This clonotype occurred many times. The chain combines TRBV6-1 with TRBJ2-5; no clear D gene. V lost 0 bases and J lost 2, with 10 bases in between. Germline-derived CDR1 and CDR2 are MNHNS and SASEGT. This CDR3 is 15 amino acids long. CDR3 protein: CASSEAPQGQETQYF. CDR3 nucleotide sequence: TGTGCCAGCAGTGAAGCGCCGCAAGGACAAGAGACCCAGTACTTC.

CDR3 residues: CMTGTGYYEQYF. CDR3 coding DNA: TGCATGACCGGGACAGGGTACTACGAGCAGTACTTC. V gene TRBV20-1 combines with J gene TRBJ2-7; 9 bases are shared with TRBD1. Per germline, CDR1 DFQATT and CDR2 SNEGSKA (reference sequence). The CDR3 consists of 12 residues.

This clonotype was observed a few times. The chain uses TRBV5-5 and TRBJ2-2; weak D call: TRBD1 (6 bases). The ends were cut back, 3 bases at V and 5 bases at J, with 14 bases in the middle. This CDR3 comprises 15 residues. CDR1 and CDR2 (germline): SGHKS, YYEKEE (reference sequence). CDR3 sequence (DNA): TGTGCCAGCAGCTCAACAACAGGGTTTACCGGGGAGCTGTTTTTT. Translating gives CASSSTTGFTGELFF.

The chain couples TRBV20-1 to TRBJ2-5, with a tentative D call TRBD2 (6 bases). V lost 5 bases to trimming and J lost 1 base, with 29 bases between them. The length of the CDR3 is 19 residues. Germline assignment: CDR1 DFQATT and CDR2 SNEGSKA (reference sequence). Written as DNA, the CDR3 is TGCAGTGCTTCTTACCCCCCGCGGGGCAGCGGTGGACTCCAAGAGACCCAGTACTTC. Translated, it gives CSASYPPRGSGGLQETQYF.

This clonotype was counted ten times or more. V usage is TRBV11-2 and J usage is TRBJ2-1; 11 nucleotides align to TRBD2. The germline V gene has CDR1 SGHAT and CDR2 FQNNGV. This CDR3 comprises 15 residues. V dropped 4 bases and J dropped 3; count of bases not matched to a gene: 2. The DNA of the CDR3 is TGTGCCAGCAGCTACACTAGCGGGGGCTACAATGAGCAGTTCTTC. Its protein product is CASSYTSGGYNEQFF.

This clonotype was picked up many times. V usage is TRBV18 and J usage is TRBJ1-5; TRBD1 agrees at 8 bases. J was trimmed by 1 base and V by 5 bases; bases with no gene match: 10. Germline CDR1 KGHSH, CDR2 LQKENI. This CDR3 contains 17 residues. DNA for the CDR3: TGTGCCAGCTCAGTAGACAGGGGCGGTCGGAGCAATCAGCCCCAGCATTTT. It is translated as CASSVDRGGRSNQPQHF.

This clonotype came up a few times. V and J are TRBV20-1 and TRBJ2-7; D is possibly TRBD1 (5 bases). Germline assignment: CDR1 DFQATT and CDR2 SNEGSKA (reference sequence). The CDR3 has 13 residues. The germline V and J ends were trimmed by 1 base and 3 bases, with 10 bases remaining between them. CDR3 region: CSARVTANYEQYF. DNA for the CDR3: TGCAGTGCTAGAGTGACAGCCAACTACGAGCAGTACTTC.